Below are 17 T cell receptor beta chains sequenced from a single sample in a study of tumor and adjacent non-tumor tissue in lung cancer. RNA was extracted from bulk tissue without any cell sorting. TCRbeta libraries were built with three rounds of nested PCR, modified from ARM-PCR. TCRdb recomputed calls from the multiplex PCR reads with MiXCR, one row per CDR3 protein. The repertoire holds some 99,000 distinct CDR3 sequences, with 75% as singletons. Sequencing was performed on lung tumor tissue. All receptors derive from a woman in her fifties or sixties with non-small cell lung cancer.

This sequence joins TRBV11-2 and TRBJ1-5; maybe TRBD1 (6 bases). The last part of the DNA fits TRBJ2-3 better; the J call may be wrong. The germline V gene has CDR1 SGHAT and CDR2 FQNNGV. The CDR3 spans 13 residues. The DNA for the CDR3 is TGTGTCGGCTCCCGGGTCAGGGGTCAGCCCCAGTATTTT. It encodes CVGSRVRGQPQYF.

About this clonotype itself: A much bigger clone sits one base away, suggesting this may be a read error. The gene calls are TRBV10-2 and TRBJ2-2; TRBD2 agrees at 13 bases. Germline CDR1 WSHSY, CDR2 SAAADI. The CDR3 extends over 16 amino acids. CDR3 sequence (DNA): TGCGCCAGCAGCGGCCCGGGACTAGCGGGGACCGGGGATCTGTTTTTT. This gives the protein CASSGPGLAGTGDLFF.

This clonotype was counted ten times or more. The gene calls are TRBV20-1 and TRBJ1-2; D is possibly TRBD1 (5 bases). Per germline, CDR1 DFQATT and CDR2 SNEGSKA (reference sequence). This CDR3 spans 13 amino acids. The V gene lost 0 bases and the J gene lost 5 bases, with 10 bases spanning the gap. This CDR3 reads CSARDSQGYGYTF. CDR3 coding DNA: TGCAGTGCTAGAGATTCCCAGGGTTATGGCTACACCTTC.

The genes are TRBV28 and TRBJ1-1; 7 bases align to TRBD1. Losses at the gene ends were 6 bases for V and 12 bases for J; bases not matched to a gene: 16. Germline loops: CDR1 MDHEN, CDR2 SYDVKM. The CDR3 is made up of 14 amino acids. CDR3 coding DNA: TGTGCCAGCAGAGATACAGGGGTTAGCACTAAATCTTTCTTT. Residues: CASRDTGVSTKSFF.

The CDR3 sequence is CASCYASVANEQFF. DNA of the CDR3: TGTGCCAGTTGTTACGCCTCAGTGGCCAATGAGCAGTTCTTC. The chain uses TRBV6-5 and TRBJ2-1; D unresolved. CDR1 and CDR2 from the germline V gene are MNHEY and SVGAGI. The CDR3 has 14 residues. Trimming removed 9 bases from V and 6 bases from J, with 18 bases in between.

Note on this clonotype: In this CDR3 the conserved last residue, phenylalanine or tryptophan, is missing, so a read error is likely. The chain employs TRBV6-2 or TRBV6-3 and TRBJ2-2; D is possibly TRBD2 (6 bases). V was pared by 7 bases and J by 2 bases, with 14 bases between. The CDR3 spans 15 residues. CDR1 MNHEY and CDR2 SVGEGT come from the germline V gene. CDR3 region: CASNSQRANTGELFL. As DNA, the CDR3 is TGTGCCAGCAATTCCCAGCGGGCTAACACCGGGGAGCTGTTTTTG.

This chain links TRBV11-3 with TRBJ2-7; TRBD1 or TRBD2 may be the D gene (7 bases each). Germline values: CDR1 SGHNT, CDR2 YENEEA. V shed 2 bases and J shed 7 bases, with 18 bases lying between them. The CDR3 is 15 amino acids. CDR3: CASSLTGALAEEQYF. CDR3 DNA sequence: TGTGCCAGCAGCTTAACAGGGGCCCTAGCGGAGGAGCAGTACTTC.

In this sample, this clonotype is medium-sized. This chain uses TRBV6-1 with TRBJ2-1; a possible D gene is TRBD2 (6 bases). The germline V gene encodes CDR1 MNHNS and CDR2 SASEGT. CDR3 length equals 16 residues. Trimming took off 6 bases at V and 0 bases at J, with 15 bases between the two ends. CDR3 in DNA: TGTGCCAGCAGCGCAGAAGCGGGCTTCTCCTACAATGAGCAGTTCTTC. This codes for CASSAEAGFSYNEQFF.

CDR3 DNA sequence: TGTGCCACTCAAACTGGGACAGGGAATGGCTACACCTTC. Its translation: CATQTGTGNGYTF. V usage is TRBV28 and J usage is TRBJ1-2, with TRBD1 matching 9 bases. J lost 6 bases, V lost 10 bases, and 9 bases had no gene match. From germline, CDR1 is MDHEN and CDR2 SYDVKM. This CDR3 has 13 amino acids.

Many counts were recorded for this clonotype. The CDR3 spells CASSYLRRTDTQYF. Written as DNA, the CDR3 is TGTGCCAGCAGTTACTTACGGAGGACAGATACGCAGTATTTT. The chain links TRBV6-6 to TRBJ2-3; possible D gene TRBD2, 5 bases. Trimming took off 1 base at V and 3 bases at J, with 8 bases between the two ends. The germline V gene encodes CDR1 MNHNY and CDR2 SVGAGI (reference sequence). This CDR3 has 14 residues.

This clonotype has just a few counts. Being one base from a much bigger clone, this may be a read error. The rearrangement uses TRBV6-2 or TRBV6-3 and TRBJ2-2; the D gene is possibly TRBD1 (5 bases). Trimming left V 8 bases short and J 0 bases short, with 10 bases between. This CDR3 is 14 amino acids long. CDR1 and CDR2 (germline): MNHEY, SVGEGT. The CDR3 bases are TGTGCCAGCTCCCGGACAACGAACACCGGGGAGCTGTTTTTT. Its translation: CASSRTTNTGELFF.

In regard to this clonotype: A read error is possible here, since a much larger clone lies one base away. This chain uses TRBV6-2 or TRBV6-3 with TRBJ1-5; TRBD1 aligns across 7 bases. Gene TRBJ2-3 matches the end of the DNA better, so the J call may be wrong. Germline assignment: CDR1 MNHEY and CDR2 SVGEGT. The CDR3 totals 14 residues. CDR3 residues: CASSDREGYQPQYF. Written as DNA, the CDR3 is TGTGCCAGCAGTGACAGGGAAGGTTATCAGCCCCAGTATTTT.

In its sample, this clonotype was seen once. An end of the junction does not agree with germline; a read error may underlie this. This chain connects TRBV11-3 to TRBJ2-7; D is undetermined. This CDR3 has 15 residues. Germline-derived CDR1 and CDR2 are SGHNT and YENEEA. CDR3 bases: TGTGTCAGCAGCTTAGATCAGGCTAGGTCGAACGAGCAGTACTTC. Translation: CVSSLDQARSNEQYF.

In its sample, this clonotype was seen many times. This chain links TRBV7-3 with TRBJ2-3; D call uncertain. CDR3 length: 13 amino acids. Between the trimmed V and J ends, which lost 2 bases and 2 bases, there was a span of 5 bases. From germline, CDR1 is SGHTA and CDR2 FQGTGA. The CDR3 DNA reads TGTGCCAGCAGCTTAGTTTACACAGATACGCAGTATTTT. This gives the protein CASSLVYTDTQYF.

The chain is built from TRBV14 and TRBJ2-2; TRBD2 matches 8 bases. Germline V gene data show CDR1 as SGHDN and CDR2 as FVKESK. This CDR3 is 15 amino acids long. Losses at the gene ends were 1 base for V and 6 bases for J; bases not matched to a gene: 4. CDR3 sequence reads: CASSQVSSGAGELFF. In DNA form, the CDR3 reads TGTGCCAGCAGCCAAGTTAGTAGCGGGGCCGGGGAGCTGTTTTTT.

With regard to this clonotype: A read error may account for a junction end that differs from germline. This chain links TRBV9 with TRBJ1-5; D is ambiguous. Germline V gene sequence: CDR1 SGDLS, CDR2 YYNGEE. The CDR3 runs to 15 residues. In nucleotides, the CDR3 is TGTACTAGCAGCGTAGACGGAATGAGCAATGAGCCCCAGCATTTT. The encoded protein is CTSSVDGMSNEPQHF.

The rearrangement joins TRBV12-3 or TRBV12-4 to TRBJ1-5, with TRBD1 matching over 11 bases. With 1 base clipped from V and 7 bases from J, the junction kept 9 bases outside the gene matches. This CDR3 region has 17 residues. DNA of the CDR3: TGTGCCAGCAGTTTAGTGTGGGGGGGGACAGGGGGACAGCCCCAGCATTTT. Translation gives CASSLVWGGTGGQPQHF.